Listed below are T cell receptor beta chains from one sample, sequenced in a study of radiotherapy plus CTLA-4 blockade in lung cancer. Libraries were prepared by immunoSEQ multiplex PCR; TCRdb keeps only in-frame clonotypes and omits some of them. The sample lists 30,000 to 40,000 clones; 70% to 80% were seen once. This specimen was peripheral blood, taken from a patient treated with radiotherapy plus ipilimumab. Receptors originate from a human donor with non-small cell lung cancer that progressed on radiotherapy plus ipilimumab. The CDR3 runs from the conserved cysteine through the conserved F or W. D genes are given only for firm matches. Clone size, where shown, is once, few, many, or a class for clones that have expanded.

d_call: .; v_call: TRBV28; clone_size: .; j_call: TRBJ1-1; cdr3_aa: CASVGGTVNTEAFF; cdr3_nt: TGTGCCAGCGTAGGGGGGACGGTGAACACTGAAGCTTTCTTT
d_call: .; v_call: TRBV9; clone_size: once; j_call: TRBJ1-5; cdr3_aa: CASSVGPGNNQPQHF; cdr3_nt: TGTGCCAGCAGCGTAGGGCCAGGGAACAATCAGCCCCAGCATTTT
d_call: .; v_call: TRBV29-1; clone_size: .; j_call: TRBJ2-7; cdr3_aa: CSVEAREYEQYF; cdr3_nt: TGCAGCGTTGAAGCCAGGGAATACGAGCAGTACTTC
d_call: TRBD1; v_call: TRBV6-6; clone_size: few; j_call: TRBJ2-7; cdr3_aa: CASGNRGYLDGEYF; cdr3_nt: TGTGCCAGCGGTAACAGGGGGTATTTAGACGGGGAGTACTTC
d_call: .; v_call: TRBV5-1; clone_size: .; j_call: TRBJ2-7; cdr3_aa: CASSLVRDEQYF; cdr3_nt: TGCGCCAGCAGCTTGGTCAGGGACGAGCAGTACTTC
d_call: .; v_call: TRBV9; clone_size: .; j_call: TRBJ1-1; cdr3_aa: CASSVAGIGVNTEAFF; cdr3_nt: TGTGCCAGCAGCGTCGCTGGAATAGGGGTCAACACTGAAGCTTTCTTT
d_call: .; v_call: TRBV16; clone_size: .; j_call: TRBJ2-1; cdr3_aa: CASSQSGRNEQFF; cdr3_nt: TGTGCCAGCAGCCAATCGGGACGTAATGAGCAGTTCTTC
d_call: .; v_call: TRBV27; clone_size: .; j_call: TRBJ1-2; cdr3_aa: CASSPYMRTNYGYTF; cdr3_nt: TGTGCCAGCAGTCCTTACATGAGAACTAACTATGGCTACACCTTC
d_call: TRBD1; v_call: TRBV9; clone_size: .; j_call: TRBJ1-2; cdr3_aa: CASTETGGSYGYTF; cdr3_nt: TGTGCCAGCACCGAGACAGGGGGTTCCTATGGCTACACCTTC
d_call: TRBD1; v_call: TRBV11-1; clone_size: .; j_call: TRBJ2-2; cdr3_aa: CASRRQGSDTGELFF; cdr3_nt: TGTGCCAGCAGGCGACAGGGATCGGACACCGGGGAGCTGTTTTTT
d_call: .; v_call: TRBV5-4; clone_size: .; j_call: TRBJ1-2; cdr3_aa: CASSQAPGYGYTF; cdr3_nt: TGTGCCAGCAGCCAGGCCCCTGGGTATGGCTACACCTTC
d_call: .; v_call: TRBV27; clone_size: .; j_call: TRBJ1-1; cdr3_aa: CASRRQADYEAFF; cdr3_nt: TGTGCCAGCAGACGACAGGCAGATTATGAAGCTTTCTTT
d_call: .; v_call: TRBV6-4; clone_size: .; j_call: TRBJ1-5; cdr3_aa: CASSGAPNQPQHF; cdr3_nt: TGTGCCAGCAGTGGGGCACCGAATCAGCCCCAGCATTTT
d_call: .; v_call: TRBV6-1; clone_size: .; j_call: TRBJ2-5; cdr3_aa: CASSRRETQYF; cdr3_nt: TGTGCCAGCAGCCGTCGAGAGACCCAGTACTTC
d_call: .; v_call: TRBV5-5; clone_size: .; j_call: TRBJ2-7; cdr3_aa: CASSRAGSYEQYF; cdr3_nt: TGTGCCAGTAGCAGGGCAGGCTCCTACGAGCAGTACTTC